This entry is about one T cell receptor (beta chain). Antigen specificity is unknown. 5'RACE primed from the constant segment yielded TCR alpha and TCR beta cDNA libraries bearing sample barcodes and UMIs. TCRdb called the 5' RACE reads again in MiXCR, with one record for every CDR3 protein. The repertoire has nearly 250,000 distinct CDR3 sequences, 15% to 17% of them found once; the top ten carry approximately 2.1%. This sample is drawn from a study of T-cell memory formation after mild COVID-19. Overall study findings and caveats: A balance of CD4 and CD8 characterized clones contracting day 15 to 85, whereas later expanders leaned CD4+.

The clonotype comes from an adult woman who had mild COVID-19 (a few samples of this study predate the infection). Cell type and time point are not known. Source material: PBMCs or a T cell subset sorted from them (not recorded which).

The CDR3 DNA reads as TGCAGTGTAACCAGCGGGGGGGCGTGGAGCGAGAATGAGCAGTTCTTC. Amino acid sequence: CSVTSGGAWSENEQFF. The chain combines TRBV20-1 with TRBJ2-1; 10 bases are a match to TRBD2. Trimming took 7 bases from V and 7 from J; bases not matched to a gene: 16. Germline lookup yields CDR1 DFQATT and CDR2 SNEGSKA (reference sequence). The CDR3 runs 16 residues.